This TCR beta chain was recorded in a study of CD4 T cells in relation to SARS-CoV-2 and coronaviruses. Findings of the study overall: Each donor contributed either pre-pandemic or post-infection samples, not both. Crossreactive clones expanded significantly less to SARS-CoV-2 than monoreactive clones.

Assay: immunoSEQ multiplex PCR; the TCRdb copy retains only in-frame clones and omits some. The repertoire holds tens of thousands of clones, with about 80% as singletons. Of note for this clone: Its antigen is not identified.

Before the COVID-19 pandemic, during about 2010-2018, CD4+ T cells were taken from unexposed donors. The cells were cultured for less than twelve days before CD4+ T cells were isolated. As cell numbers allowed, unexposed-donor CD4+ T cells faced SARS-CoV-2 S/N and four cold-coronavirus spikes. CDR1 is KGHSH and CDR2 is LQKENI in the germline V gene. V was shortened by 3 bases and J by 7 bases, with 16 bases between the two germline ends. The CDR3 sequence is 16 residues long. The J gene is TRBJ1-6, the V gene TRBV18; weak D call: TRBD1 (5 bases). The sequence was obtained from a human donor in good health. Sequenced sample: CD4+ T cells from PBMCs, cultured in vitro. CDR3 sequence reads: CASSPTWDRTNSPLHF. In DNA, the CDR3 is TGTGCCAGCTCACCCACTTGGGACCGGACAAATTCACCCCTCCACTTT.